A single sample gave rise to the 20 T cell receptor beta chains below, sequenced in a study of OX40 agonist ivuxolimab in advanced cancers. Library preparation employed the immunoSEQ multiplex PCR assay. TCRdb took over this immuneACCESS table, retaining in-frame rearrangements with V and J assigned. Such tables are incomplete; in checked studies, under half of the missing clones stem from an unresolved V gene, and the remainder is unexplained. In this sample the table shows about 79,000 clones, 84% of which occur a single time. Around 0.51% of the sample rests with the top ten. The material was CD4+ or CD8+ T cells sorted from blood, obtained in a trial of the OX40 agonist ivuxolimab. These receptors all stem from an adult with an advanced solid tumor such as melanoma, head and neck, liver or kidney cancer.

The chain links TRBV2 to TRBJ1-5; D is possibly TRBD1 (5 bases). The CDR3 runs to 15 residues. V was clipped by 3 bases and J by 4 bases, with 13 bases between them. The germline CDR1 and CDR2 sequences are SNHLY and FYNNEI. The chain's CDR3 is CASSEERGGNQPQHF. Here the CDR3 DNA reads TGTGCCAGCAGTGAGGAGAGGGGTGGTAATCAGCCCCAGCATTTT.

The gene calls are TRBV6-5 and TRBJ1-6; no reliable D call. V lost 0 bases and J lost 8, with 14 bases in between. The CDR3 has 16 amino acids. Germline values: CDR1 MNHEY, CDR2 SVGAGI. The CDR3 DNA reads as TGTGCCAGCAGTTACTCGATGGCAGTTGGAGATTCACCCCTCCACTTT. Translated, it gives CASSYSMAVGDSPLHF.

This rearrangement joins TRBV7-6 to TRBJ2-7; D is perhaps TRBD1 (5 bases). The CDR3 runs to 13 residues. CDR1 and CDR2 from the germline V gene are SGHVS and FNYEAQ. The V gene lost 5 bases and the J gene lost 4 bases, with 12 bases spanning the gap. CDR3 sequence reads: CASSKAQGYEQYF. DNA of the CDR3: TGTGCCAGCAGCAAAGCGCAGGGATACGAGCAGTACTTC.

The chain employs TRBV11-2 and TRBJ2-7; no clear D. Per germline, CDR1 SGHAT and CDR2 FQNNGV. The CDR3 has 15 amino acids. Trimming shortened V by 2 bases and J by 5 bases, and 16 bases separated the two germline ends. CDR3 loop: CASSLPSLLPNEQYF. The CDR3, as DNA: TGTGCCAGCAGCTTACCCTCTCTCTTACCCAACGAGCAGTACTTC.

In its sample, this clone was seen once. This chain connects TRBV21-1 to TRBJ2-7; the table names TRBD2, a call not compared with the DNA. TRBV21-1 is a pseudogene. The CDR3 spans 13 residues. This chain's CDR3 is CASSKGTITEQYF. Written as DNA, the CDR3 is TGTGCCAGCAGCAAGGGGACTATTACGGAGCAGTACTTC.

The chain has TRBV6-5 and TRBJ2-7; TRBD1 agrees at 8 bases. Germline V gene lookup returns CDR1 MNHEY and CDR2 SVGAGI. The CDR3 runs 13 residues. With 7 bases clipped from V and 4 bases from J, the junction kept 6 bases outside the gene matches. In nucleotides, the CDR3 is TGTGCCAGCAACGGACAGGGTGGGTACGAGCAGTACTTC. Its protein is CASNGQGGYEQYF.

This chain connects TRBV19 to TRBJ2-2, with 7 bases fitting TRBD2. Trimming took 7 bases from V and 4 from J; bases not matched to a gene: 9. CDR1 LNHDA and CDR2 SQIVND come from the germline V gene (reference sequence). This CDR3 region has 15 residues. Written as DNA, the CDR3 is TGTGCCAGTACCACCCGGGGGGACGTCACCGGGGAGCTGTTTTTT. As protein: CASTTRGDVTGELFF.

This chain joins TRBV4-1 and TRBJ2-7; 9 bases align to TRBD2. CDR1 is MGHRA, CDR2 YSYEKL, per germline. Trimming took 0 bases from V and 3 from J; bases not matched to a gene: 12. The CDR3 has 18 residues. The CDR3 DNA reads TGCGCCAGCAGCCAAGATCCCTGGGTAGCGGGAGAGGTCTACGAGCAGTACTTC. Translated, it gives CASSQDPWVAGEVYEQYF.

The J gene is TRBJ1-5, the V gene TRBV7-9; D not resolved. The germline gives CDR1 SEHNR, CDR2 FQNEAQ (reference sequence). CDR3 size: 13 residues. With 5 bases removed from V and 5 bases from J, the gap between germline ends came to 10 bases. The CDR3: CASSEGFYQPQHF. The DNA of the CDR3 is TGTGCCAGCAGCGAGGGCTTTTATCAGCCCCAGCATTTT.

Regarding this clone: Additional DNA sequences in this sample encode the identical CDR3. The V call is TRBV18, the J call TRBJ2-7, with 11 bases aligning to TRBD1. Looked up from germline, CDR1 is KGHSH and CDR2 is LQKENI. The V gene end was trimmed by 3 bases and the J gene end by 7 bases; junction bases not matched to a gene: 14. The CDR3 has 17 amino acids. CDR3 amino acids: CASSPLDGGTGGREQYF. CDR3 nucleotide sequence: TGTGCCAGCTCACCGCTCGACGGGGGGACAGGGGGGCGGGAGCAGTACTTC.

This chain links TRBV28 with TRBJ2-7; TRBD2 matches 7 bases. Germline CDR1 MDHEN, CDR2 SYDVKM. The V gene end was trimmed by 5 bases and the J gene end by 3 bases; junction bases not matched to a gene: 13. The CDR3 extends over 16 amino acids. The CDR3 DNA sequence: TGTGCCAGCAGTCCCCTTAGACTAGCAGTGAACTACGAGCAGTACTTC. Translating gives CASSPLRLAVNYEQYF.

The table lists this clone with a few counts. V is TRBV30 and J is TRBJ1-5; D perhaps matches TRBD1 (5 bases). With 2 bases removed from V and 16 bases from J, the gap between germline ends came to 18 bases. Germline V lookup: CDR1 GTSNPN, CDR2 SVGIG (reference sequence). CDR3 length: 12 residues. CDR3 DNA sequence: TGTGCCTGGAGTCCCTTTCAGGGTCTCAAACATTTT. It codes for CAWSPFQGLKHF.

This chain links TRBV28 with TRBJ1-6; D gene unclear. The germline V and J ends were trimmed by 3 bases and 9 bases, with 6 bases remaining between them. The CDR3 length is 12 residues. Germline CDR1 MDHEN, CDR2 SYDVKM. The CDR3 coding sequence is TGTGCCAGCAGTTTTACACTTTCACCCCTCCACTTT. It codes for CASSFTLSPLHF.

This sequence joins TRBV2 and TRBJ2-7, with D uncertain. Germline V lookup: CDR1 SNHLY, CDR2 FYNNEI. The CDR3 has 13 residues. The V end lost 6 bases, the J end lost 0 bases, and 9 bases lay between the germline ends. The CDR3 protein is CASRNLGSYEQYF. CDR3 sequence (DNA): TGTGCCAGCAGGAATCTAGGCTCCTACGAGCAGTACTTC.

The chain recombines TRBV28 with TRBJ1-3, with D perhaps matching TRBD1 (6 bases). The CDR3 has 15 amino acids. Germline V gene data show CDR1 as MDHEN and CDR2 as SYDVKM. Trimming left V 5 bases short and J 7 bases short, with 18 bases between. CDR3: CASSVVLWQGNTIYF. In DNA form, the CDR3 reads TGTGCCAGCAGTGTTGTCTTGTGGCAGGGGAACACCATATATTTT.

The V and J genes are TRBV15 and TRBJ1-2; TRBD1 matches at 11 bases. Trimming took 1 base from V and 7 from J; bases not matched to a gene: 5. Germline values: CDR1 LNHNV, CDR2 YYDKDF (reference sequence). The CDR3 spans 15 residues. CDR3 nucleotide sequence: TGTGCCACCAGCAGAGGGGGGACAGGGGGAGGTGGCTACACCTTC. Its protein is CATSRGGTGGGGYTF.

The V and J genes are TRBV30 and TRBJ1-2; the D gene is possibly TRBD1 (6 bases). This CDR3 spans 12 amino acids. Germline CDR1 reads GTSNPN; CDR2 reads SVGIG (reference sequence). Trimming stripped 2 bases from V and 8 bases from J, with 12 bases between. The CDR3: CAWSRPGEGYTF. Here the CDR3 DNA reads TGTGCCTGGAGTAGGCCAGGGGAAGGCTACACCTTC.

The gene calls are TRBV4-1 and TRBJ2-1; no firm D call. The CDR3 covers 13 residues. Germline loops: CDR1 MGHRA, CDR2 YSYEKL. Trimming cost V 0 bases and J 10 bases, with 10 bases left between them. CDR3 sequence: CASSQERTREQFF. The CDR3 coding sequence is TGCGCCAGCAGCCAAGAAAGAACGAGGGAGCAGTTCTTC.

The V gene is TRBV27, the J gene TRBJ1-6; unclear D gene. Per the germline V gene, CDR1 is MNHEY and CDR2 is SMNVEV (reference sequence). V lost 3 bases to trimming and J lost 5 bases, with 11 bases between them. The CDR3 covers 15 residues. CDR3 in DNA: TGTGCCAGCAGTTTGGGGATCCGGAATAATTCACCCCTCCACTTT. It is translated as CASSLGIRNNSPLHF.

The chain links TRBV6-1 to TRBJ1-2; D gene uncertain. Germline V gene lookup returns CDR1 MNHNS and CDR2 SASEGT. V lost 3 bases to trimming and J lost 0 bases, with 14 bases between them. The CDR3 totals 16 residues. The chain's CDR3 is CASSEAAGKANYGYTF. In nucleotides, the CDR3 is TGTGCCAGCAGTGAGGCGGCAGGAAAAGCTAACTATGGCTACACCTTC.